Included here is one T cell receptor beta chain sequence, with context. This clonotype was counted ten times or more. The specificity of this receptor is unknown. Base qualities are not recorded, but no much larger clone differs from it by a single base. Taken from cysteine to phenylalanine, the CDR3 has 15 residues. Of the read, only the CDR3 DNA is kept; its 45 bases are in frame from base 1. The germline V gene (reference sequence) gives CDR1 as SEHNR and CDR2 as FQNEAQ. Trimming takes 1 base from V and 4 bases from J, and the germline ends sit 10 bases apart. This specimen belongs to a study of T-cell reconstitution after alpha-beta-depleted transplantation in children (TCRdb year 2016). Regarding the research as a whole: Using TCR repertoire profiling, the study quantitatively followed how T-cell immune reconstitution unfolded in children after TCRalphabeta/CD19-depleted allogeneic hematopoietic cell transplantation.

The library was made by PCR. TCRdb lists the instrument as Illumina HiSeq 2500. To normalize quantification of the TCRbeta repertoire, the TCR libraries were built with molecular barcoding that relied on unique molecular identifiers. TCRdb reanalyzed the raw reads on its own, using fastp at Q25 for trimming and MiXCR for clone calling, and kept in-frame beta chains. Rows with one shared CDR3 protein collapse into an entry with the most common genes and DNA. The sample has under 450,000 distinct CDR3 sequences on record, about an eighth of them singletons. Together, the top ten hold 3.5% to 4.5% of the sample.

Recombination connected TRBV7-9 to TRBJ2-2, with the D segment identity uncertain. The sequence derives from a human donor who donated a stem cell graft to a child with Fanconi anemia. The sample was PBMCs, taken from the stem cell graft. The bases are TGTGCCAGCAGCTTAGTTACATGGGGCACCGGGGAGCTGTTTTTT. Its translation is CASSLVTWGTGELFF.